This TCR beta chain was found in a study of blood T cell repertoires in COVID-19. Turning to the study itself: There were acute and convalescent COVID-19 samples, and they came from the United States, Italy and Spain.

The protocol was immunoSEQ multiplex PCR, while the TCRdb copy is restricted to in-frame clones and leaves out a portion. The sample holds 200,000 to 250,000 clones; roughly 84% are singletons and the top ten take about 8.9%. V dropped 4 bases and J dropped 1; count of bases not matched to a gene: 4. The CDR3 has 14 residues. From germline, CDR1 is SGDLS and CDR2 YYNGEE. Sequencing was performed on peripheral blood. The receptor comes from a man aged 45 to 65 with active or convalescent COVID-19. J is TRBJ1-1 and V is TRBV9, with 7 positions matching TRBD1. CDR3 in DNA: TGTGCCAGCAGCCCCAGGACAGGGAACACTGAAGCTTTCTTT. Amino acids: CASSPRTGNTEAFF.